This passage covers 24 T cell receptor beta chains from one sample sequenced in a study of regulatory T cells in long-lasting Graves disease. Libraries of TCR beta came from iRepertoire HTBI primers plus Arm-PCR of CDR3 regions. TCRdb re-derived calls from the multiplex PCR reads in MiXCR, one entry per CDR3 protein. The sample has hundreds of thousands of distinct CDR3 sequences; more than 20% are singletons. Indicated time point: persistent/refractory GD, antithyroid drugs over 5 years with positive TRAb. The TCR library was prepared using RNA isolated from PBMCs. The input for sequencing was peripheral blood mononuclear cells (PBMCs), taken when the disease was refractory, from a patient treated with antithyroid drugs. These receptors were collected from a female donor with Graves disease.

The rearrangement uses TRBV20-1 and TRBJ2-3, with TRBD2 as a possible D gene (6 bases). With 3 bases removed from V and 1 base from J, the gap between germline ends came to 11 bases. There are 14 residues in the CDR3. In germline, CDR1 is DFQATT, CDR2 SNEGSKA (reference sequence). The CDR3 reads CSASGGIRTDTQYF. The CDR3 nucleotides are TGCAGTGCTAGCGGCGGGATTCGCACAGATACGCAGTATTTT.

There are many counts of this clonotype. The chain links TRBV7-2 to TRBJ1-2; D unresolved. This CDR3 has 13 residues. The V end lost 2 bases, the J end lost 1 base, and 5 bases lay between the germline ends. The V gene's germline CDR1 is SGHTA and CDR2 FQGNSA. This chain's CDR3 is CASSLRVNYGYTF. The CDR3 DNA reads as TGTGCCAGCAGCTTAAGGGTTAACTATGGCTACACCTTC.

At least ten counts were recorded for this clonotype. This chain connects TRBV10-1 to TRBJ1-6; TRBD1 might be the D (5 bases). The CDR3 spans 15 residues. The germline V gene has CDR1 WNHNN and CDR2 SYGVQD (reference sequence). The V gene lost 4 bases and the J gene lost 3 bases, with 10 bases spanning the gap. The CDR3 protein is CASSGQGDYNSPLHF. The CDR3 nucleotides are TGCGCCAGCAGTGGGCAGGGTGACTATAATTCACCCCTCCACTTT.

This clonotype showed up just a few times. The chain combines TRBV4-3 with TRBJ1-2; a weak D match, TRBD1 (6 bases). The V gene's germline CDR1 is LGHNA and CDR2 YSLEER. The V and J ends lost 0 bases and 8 bases respectively, with 19 bases between them. This CDR3 has 16 amino acids. The CDR3 nucleotides are TGCGCCAGCAGCCAAGACGCGGGGGACACATGGAAAGGCTACACCTTC. Protein product: CASSQDAGDTWKGYTF.

The rearrangement links TRBV29-1 to TRBJ1-4, with D perhaps matching TRBD1 (5 bases). This CDR3 region has 13 residues. Trimming took off 5 bases at V and 5 bases at J, with 12 bases between the two ends. The germline CDR1 and CDR2 sequences are SQVTM and ANQGSEA. The CDR3 DNA is TGCAGCGTTAGGAAACAGGCAAATGAAAAACTGTTTTTT. Amino acid sequence: CSVRKQANEKLFF.

This clonotype was counted between two and nine times. V usage is TRBV4-3 and J usage is TRBJ1-2; 8 bases align to TRBD1. With 0 bases clipped from V and 4 bases from J, the junction kept 4 bases outside the gene matches. This CDR3 has 15 residues. CDR1 LGHNA and CDR2 YSLEER come from the germline V gene. In nucleotides, the CDR3 is TGCGCCAGCAGCCAAGATTGGGACAGGTCCTATGGCTACACCTTC. Translation gives CASSQDWDRSYGYTF.

This clonotype was seen a few times. This chain connects TRBV7-9 to TRBJ2-5, with 16 bases aligning to TRBD2. The CDR3 is 19 residues long. The J segment lost 2 bases and the V segment lost 2 bases, leaving 8 bases of the junction unmatched. Germline V gene data show CDR1 as SEHNR and CDR2 as FQNEAQ (reference sequence). The CDR3: CASSLRVGTSGRGQETQYF. DNA of the CDR3: TGTGCCAGCAGCTTACGCGTTGGGACTAGCGGGAGGGGTCAAGAGACCCAGTACTTC.

The rearrangement uses TRBV20-1 and TRBJ1-3; 8 bases match TRBD1. The V gene end was trimmed by 0 bases and the J gene end by 0 bases; junction bases not matched to a gene: 7. Germline-derived CDR1 and CDR2 are DFQATT and SNEGSKA (reference sequence). The CDR3 loop spans 17 amino acids. The DNA for the CDR3 is TGCAGTGCTAGAGATCCCCGACAGGGGTCCTCTGGAAACACCATATATTTT. It yields the protein CSARDPRQGSSGNTIYF.

This clonotype was observed at least ten times. The CDR3 region has the DNA TGTGCCAGCAAACTAAAGGACAGGGGAGTGTTCGAGCAGTACTTC. Protein sequence: CASKLKDRGVFEQYF. The chain joins TRBV27 to TRBJ2-7; 9 nucleotides agree with TRBD1. The CDR3 runs 15 residues. Germline CDR1 MNHEY, CDR2 SMNVEV (reference sequence). The J segment lost 6 bases and the V segment lost 7 bases, leaving 13 bases of the junction unmatched.

A note on this clonotype: A much larger clone differs by one base, so this may be a read error. This chain links TRBV7-8 with TRBJ2-7; TRBD2 is a possible D gene (6 bases). CDR1 is SGHVS, CDR2 FQNEAQ, per germline. The CDR3 is 15 amino acids. Trimming took off 4 bases at V and 0 bases at J, with 13 bases between the two ends. The CDR3 DNA sequence: TGTGCCAGCAGCTCAATGGAGGGCCACTCCTACGAGCAGTACTTC. Its translation: CASSSMEGHSYEQYF.

The sample holds a few counts of this clonotype. The V and J genes are TRBV19 and TRBJ1-1, with D possibly TRBD1 on 6 matching bases. CDR3 length: 14 amino acids. Trimming removed 3 bases at V and 1 base at J, with 9 bases between. Germline values: CDR1 LNHDA, CDR2 SQIVND (reference sequence). The CDR3 region has the DNA TGTGCCAGTAGTATGAGACAGGCGAACACTGAAGCTTTCTTT. The encoded protein is CASSMRQANTEAFF.

The table lists this clonotype with a few counts. V gene TRBV6-2 or TRBV6-3 combines with J gene TRBJ2-7; tentative D call: TRBD1 (6 bases). V was trimmed by 7 bases and J by 3 bases, leaving 13 bases between them. The germline CDR1 and CDR2 sequences are MNHEY and SVGEGT. The CDR3 spans 13 residues. CDR3 sequence reads: CASKTGPIYEQYF. The DNA for the CDR3 is TGTGCCAGCAAAACAGGGCCCATCTACGAGCAGTACTTC.

V and J are TRBV25-1 and TRBJ2-5; 8 bases map to TRBD1. The CDR3 runs to 15 residues. The germline gives CDR1 MGHDK, CDR2 SYGVNS. V gave up 5 bases and J gave up 1 base; unmatched junction bases: 6. The CDR3: CASSNSGTGQETQYF. DNA of the CDR3: TGTGCCAGCAGTAACTCCGGGACAGGCCAAGAGACCCAGTACTTC.

This clonotype was observed at least ten times. The chain has TRBV28 and TRBJ2-7; unclear D gene. V was shortened by 5 bases and J by 3 bases, with 8 bases between the two germline ends. This CDR3 is 12 amino acids long. The germline V gene encodes CDR1 MDHEN and CDR2 SYDVKM. Written as DNA, the CDR3 is TGTGCCAGCAGTACACAATTCTACGAGCAGTACTTC. It encodes CASSTQFYEQYF.

This sequence joins TRBV29-1 and TRBJ1-6, with unresolved D. Germline V gene data show CDR1 as SQVTM and CDR2 as ANQGSEA. CDR3 length: 11 residues. With 5 bases removed from V and 14 bases from J, the gap between germline ends came to 13 bases. The DNA for the CDR3 is TGCAGCGTTTTGGCGGGGTTATCCCTCCACTTT. It translates to CSVLAGLSLHF. Drawing the rest from reference TRBV29-1 and TRBJ1-6, the complete variable domain is SAVISQKPSRDICQRGTSLTIQCQVDSQVTMMFWYRQQPGQSLTLIATANQGSEATYESGFVIDKFPISRPNLTFSTLTVSNMSPEDSSIYLCSVLAGLSLHFGNGTRLTVT.

This clonotype was seen a handful of times. This sequence joins TRBV29-1 and TRBJ1-1; 7 bases align to TRBD1. CDR1 and CDR2 (germline): SQVTM, ANQGSEA. V gave up 4 bases and J gave up 1 base; unmatched junction bases: 3. CDR3 length: 13 residues. CDR3 in DNA: TGCAGCGTTGCGGGACAGCCGAACACTGAAGCTTTCTTT. As protein: CSVAGQPNTEAFF. Full variable domain (rest looked up from reference TRBV29-1 and TRBJ1-1): SAVISQKPSRDICQRGTSLTIQCQVDSQVTMMFWYRQQPGQSLTLIATANQGSEATYESGFVIDKFPISRPNLTFSTLTVSNMSPEDSSIYLCSVAGQPNTEAFFGQGTRLTVV.

This clonotype was counted many times. V usage is TRBV2 and J usage is TRBJ2-7, with 8 nucleotides matching TRBD1. The CDR3 loop spans 14 amino acids. V shed 6 bases and J 5 bases; nucleotides not matched to a gene: 9. In germline, CDR1 is SNHLY, CDR2 FYNNEI. The CDR3 region is CASSGPTGVHEQYF. The CDR3 nucleotides read TGTGCCAGCAGCGGTCCGACAGGGGTACACGAGCAGTACTTC.

V usage is TRBV7-9 and J usage is TRBJ2-1; TRBD2 matches at 12 bases. The V gene end was trimmed by 5 bases and the J gene end by 9 bases; junction bases not matched to a gene: 5. CDR3 length: 14 amino acids. Per germline, CDR1 SEHNR and CDR2 FQNEAQ (reference sequence). The CDR3 DNA is TGTGCCAGCAGCCGACTAGCGGGAGAGGGTGAGCAGTTCTTC. It is translated as CASSRLAGEGEQFF.

This clonotype has ten or more counts. This rearrangement joins TRBV2 to TRBJ1-4; TRBD1 might be the D (6 bases). V lost 0 bases and J lost 6, with 14 bases in between. From germline, CDR1 is SNHLY and CDR2 FYNNEI. CDR3 length equals 16 residues. The CDR3 nucleotides read TGTGCCAGCAGTGAAGCTAGTGGGGGGGCCGATGAAAAACTGTTTTTT. Residues: CASSEASGGADEKLFF.

This clonotype was detected many times. The chain is built from TRBV11-1 and TRBJ2-7; a weak D match, TRBD2 (6 bases). The CDR3 sequence is 13 residues long. Trimming removed 6 bases at V and 3 bases at J, with 12 bases between. The germline V gene encodes CDR1 SGHAT and CDR2 FQDESV (reference sequence). The CDR3, as DNA: TGTGCCAGCAGTACCGCCGGGGGCTACGAGCAGTACTTC. This sequence encodes CASSTAGGYEQYF.

This clonotype has more than one count but fewer than ten. The rearrangement joins TRBV20-1 to TRBJ2-2; 8 positions agree with TRBD2. This CDR3 comprises 14 residues. Germline CDR1 and CDR2: DFQATT and SNEGSKA (reference sequence). The V and J ends lost 3 bases and 7 bases, in that order; junction bases with no gene match: 7. The CDR3 coding sequence is TGCAGTGCTAGTAACGGGAGGGTTCTCGGGGAGCTGTTTTTT. It is translated as CSASNGRVLGELFF.

The chain links TRBV9 to TRBJ2-7; 10 positions match TRBD1. The V segment lost 3 bases and the J segment 4 bases; nucleotides outside the gene matches: 10. CDR3 length: 16 amino acids. CDR1 and CDR2 (germline): SGDLS, YYNGEE. Here the CDR3 reads CASSALPGQGKYEQYF. CDR3 DNA: TGTGCCAGCAGCGCTTTACCGGGACAGGGGAAGTACGAGCAGTACTTC.

This clonotype showed up just once. Given a much more abundant clone one base away, this may be a read error. The chain joins TRBV6-1 to TRBJ2-5; 7 nucleotides match TRBD2. CDR3 length equals 14 residues. The germline V gene encodes CDR1 MNHNS and CDR2 SASEGT. CDR3 sequence: CVSSGRGYEETQYF. DNA of the CDR3: TGTGTCAGCAGTGGGCGGGGGTATGAAGAGACCCAGTACTTC.

With regard to this clonotype: This clone may be a read error of a much larger clone one base away. The rearrangement uses TRBV6-2 or TRBV6-3 and TRBJ2-5, with 7 bases identical to TRBD2. Unmatched junction bases numbered 7, after V lost 0 bases and J lost 3 bases. Germline CDR1 MNHEY, CDR2 SVGEGT. The CDR3 is made up of 16 amino acids. The DNA of the CDR3 is TGTGCCAGCAGTTACTCCGGACTAGTTTTTGAAGAGACCCAGTACTTC. As protein: CASSYSGLVFEETQYF.